Listed below are T cell receptor beta chains from one sample, sequenced in a study of blood T cell repertoires in COVID-19. The method was immunoSEQ multiplex PCR; TCRdb's version includes in-frame clones alone and lacks a portion of them. The profile shows tens of thousands of clones, around 83% of them singletons. The sequenced sample was peripheral blood. Receptors originate from a human donor in a cohort sampled during active COVID-19. CDR3s include the opening cysteine and the closing phenylalanine or tryptophan. The order of the fields is clone size, J gene, D gene, V gene, CDR3 protein, CDR3 DNA. A D gene is named only where the DNA matches it firmly. Clone sizes are given selectively: once, few, many, or a class where the clone is expanded.

clone_size: .; j_call: TRBJ2-3; d_call: TRBD2; v_call: TRBV7-3; cdr3_aa: CASSAGGLGTDTQYF; cdr3_nt: TGTGCCAGCAGCGCGGGGGGATTGGGCACAGATACGCAGTATTTT
clone_size: .; j_call: TRBJ2-7; d_call: TRBD1; v_call: TRBV19; cdr3_aa: CASSTDRAGEQYF; cdr3_nt: TGTGCCAGTAGTACAGACAGGGCAGGCGAGCAGTACTTC
clone_size: few; j_call: TRBJ2-5; d_call: TRBD1; v_call: TRBV7-8; cdr3_aa: CASSLARDRGRIGETQYF; cdr3_nt: TGTGCCAGCAGCTTAGCTCGGGACAGGGGGCGAATTGGCGAGACCCAGTACTTC
clone_size: .; j_call: TRBJ2-3; d_call: .; v_call: TRBV18; cdr3_aa: CASSRRVIGSSTDTQYF; cdr3_nt: TGTGCCAGCTCCCGCAGGGTGATTGGATCTAGCACAGATACGCAGTATTTT
clone_size: .; j_call: TRBJ2-2; d_call: TRBD2; v_call: TRBV4-2; cdr3_aa: CASSEGVAGGSAGELFF; cdr3_nt: TGTGCCAGCAGCGAAGGGGTAGCGGGGGGGAGCGCCGGGGAGCTGTTTTTT
clone_size: .; j_call: TRBJ1-5; d_call: .; v_call: TRBV19; cdr3_aa: CASSVGTLIGQPQHF; cdr3_nt: TGTGCCAGTAGTGTCGGCACCCTGATCGGGCAGCCCCAGCATTTT
clone_size: few; j_call: TRBJ1-6; d_call: .; v_call: TRBV25-1; cdr3_aa: CASSGKDGSSYNSPLHF; cdr3_nt: TGTGCCAGCAGTGGTAAGGACGGGAGCTCCTATAATTCACCCCTCCACTTT
clone_size: .; j_call: TRBJ2-7; d_call: .; v_call: TRBV10-1; cdr3_aa: CASSAGSSYEQYF; cdr3_nt: TGCGCCAGCAGTGCAGGTAGTTCCTACGAGCAGTACTTC
clone_size: once; j_call: TRBJ2-2; d_call: .; v_call: TRBV5-1; cdr3_aa: CASSAGQPGELFF; cdr3_nt: TGCGCCAGCAGTGCGGGGCAGCCCGGGGAGCTGTTTTTT
clone_size: .; j_call: TRBJ2-5; d_call: .; v_call: TRBV5-3; cdr3_aa: CARSLDNLAETQYF; cdr3_nt: TGTGCCAGAAGCTTGGACAATTTAGCAGAGACCCAGTACTTC
clone_size: .; j_call: TRBJ2-2; d_call: .; v_call: TRBV14; cdr3_aa: CASSQDPPGLGTGELFF; cdr3_nt: TGTGCCAGCAGCCAAGACCCCCCGGGTTTGGGCACCGGGGAGCTGTTTTTT
clone_size: .; j_call: TRBJ2-3; d_call: .; v_call: TRBV5-1; cdr3_aa: CASRRGSPGDTQYF; cdr3_nt: TGCGCCAGCAGAAGGGGGTCTCCCGGGGATACGCAGTATTTT
clone_size: medium-sized; j_call: TRBJ2-1; d_call: TRBD2; v_call: TRBV9; cdr3_aa: CASSVAGGGPYNEQFF; cdr3_nt: TGTGCCAGCAGCGTAGCTGGGGGGGGACCCTACAATGAGCAGTTCTTC
clone_size: .; j_call: TRBJ1-3; d_call: TRBD1; v_call: TRBV9; cdr3_aa: CASSEDRGLGNTIYF; cdr3_nt: TGTGCCAGCAGCGAGGACAGGGGCCTTGGAAACACCATATATTTT
clone_size: once; j_call: TRBJ1-1; d_call: .; v_call: TRBV5-1; cdr3_aa: CASSFDPLGAEAFF; cdr3_nt: TGCGCCAGCAGCTTCGACCCACTAGGCGCTGAAGCTTTCTTT
clone_size: .; j_call: TRBJ2-1; d_call: TRBD1; v_call: TRBV12-5; cdr3_aa: CASGSPGQIGSYNEQFF; cdr3_nt: TGTGCTAGTGGTTCGCCGGGACAGATAGGCTCCTACAATGAGCAGTTCTTC
clone_size: .; j_call: TRBJ2-5; d_call: .; v_call: TRBV2; cdr3_aa: CASRMGHGVVIQETQYF; cdr3_nt: TGTGCCAGCAGAATGGGGCACGGAGTAGTAATCCAAGAGACCCAGTACTTC
clone_size: .; j_call: TRBJ2-3; d_call: TRBD2; v_call: TRBV7-9; cdr3_aa: CASSPGTSGGVSTDTQYF; cdr3_nt: TGTGCCAGCAGCCCCGGGACTAGCGGGGGGGTAAGCACAGATACGCAGTATTTT
clone_size: .; j_call: TRBJ1-2; d_call: TRBD1; v_call: TRBV10-3; cdr3_aa: CAIGQDIYGYTF; cdr3_nt: TGTGCCATTGGACAGGACATCTATGGCTACACCTTC
clone_size: .; j_call: TRBJ2-5; d_call: TRBD2; v_call: TRBV5-5; cdr3_aa: CASSLRPSGEETQYF; cdr3_nt: TGTGCCAGCAGCTTACGTCCTAGCGGAGAAGAGACCCAGTACTTC
clone_size: .; j_call: TRBJ2-3; d_call: TRBD2; v_call: TRBV14; cdr3_aa: CASSQGRGGPRGADTQYF; cdr3_nt: TGTGCCAGCAGCCAAGGGCGGGGGGGCCCGCGAGGGGCAGATACGCAGTATTTT
clone_size: .; j_call: TRBJ2-3; d_call: .; v_call: TRBV3-1/TRBV3-2; cdr3_aa: CASSQPGDTQYF; cdr3_nt: TGTGCCAGCAGCCAACCGGGGGATACGCAGTATTTT
clone_size: .; j_call: TRBJ2-2; d_call: .; v_call: TRBV19; cdr3_aa: CASSVPGGANTGELFF; cdr3_nt: TGTGCCAGTAGTGTCCCGGGGGGCGCGAACACCGGGGAGCTGTTTTTT
clone_size: .; j_call: TRBJ1-6; d_call: TRBD1; v_call: TRBV5-1; cdr3_aa: CASSLAAGGTNSPLHF; cdr3_nt: TGCGCCAGCAGCTTGGCGGCAGGGGGCACCAATTCACCCCTCCACTTT
clone_size: .; j_call: TRBJ1-2; d_call: TRBD1; v_call: TRBV6-5; cdr3_aa: CASSYSQGKGYGYTF; cdr3_nt: TGTGCCAGCAGTTACTCACAGGGGAAGGGCTATGGCTACACCTTC
clone_size: .; j_call: TRBJ2-7; d_call: .; v_call: TRBV7-9; cdr3_aa: CASSLSGAAGEQYF; cdr3_nt: TGTGCCAGCAGCTTAAGTGGGGCTGCGGGAGAGCAGTACTTC
clone_size: .; j_call: TRBJ2-2; d_call: .; v_call: TRBV11-2; cdr3_aa: CASSLVAGKAGELFF; cdr3_nt: TGTGCCAGCAGCCTAGTGGCAGGGAAAGCCGGGGAGCTGTTTTTT
clone_size: once; j_call: TRBJ1-2; d_call: TRBD1; v_call: TRBV5-6; cdr3_aa: CASSLLQGRGSYTF; cdr3_nt: TGTGCCAGCAGCTTGTTACAGGGGAGAGGTTCCTACACCTTC
clone_size: .; j_call: TRBJ2-1; d_call: TRBD2; v_call: TRBV7-2; cdr3_aa: CASSLDSGTGNEQFF; cdr3_nt: TGTGCCAGCAGCTTAGACAGCGGGACTGGCAATGAGCAGTTCTTC
clone_size: few; j_call: TRBJ2-5; d_call: .; v_call: TRBV6-1; cdr3_aa: CASSEVGRGETQYF; cdr3_nt: TGTGCCAGCAGTGAAGTTGGGAGGGGGGAGACCCAGTACTTC
clone_size: .; j_call: TRBJ2-1; d_call: .; v_call: TRBV9; cdr3_aa: CASSARLDSNEQFF; cdr3_nt: TGTGCCAGCAGCGCTCGGTTAGACAGCAATGAGCAGTTCTTC
clone_size: .; j_call: TRBJ2-5; d_call: TRBD1; v_call: TRBV6-6; cdr3_aa: CASRDSPQETQYF; cdr3_nt: TGTGCCAGTCGGGACAGCCCTCAAGAGACCCAGTACTTC
clone_size: .; j_call: TRBJ2-2; d_call: TRBD1; v_call: TRBV2; cdr3_aa: CASRTGSATGELFF; cdr3_nt: TGTGCCAGCAGGACAGGGAGTGCCACCGGGGAGCTGTTTTTT
clone_size: .; j_call: TRBJ2-3; d_call: TRBD2; v_call: TRBV5-4; cdr3_aa: CASSSLAGGSTDTQYF; cdr3_nt: TGTGCCAGCAGCTCCTTAGCGGGGGGGAGCACAGATACGCAGTATTTT
clone_size: few; j_call: TRBJ2-7; d_call: .; v_call: TRBV7-8; cdr3_aa: CASSPPMGSRTYEQYF; cdr3_nt: TGTGCCAGCAGCCCTCCGATGGGTAGCCGAACCTACGAGCAGTACTTC
clone_size: .; j_call: TRBJ1-1; d_call: TRBD1; v_call: TRBV9; cdr3_aa: CASSTGTGSTEAFF; cdr3_nt: TGTGCCAGCAGCACGGGGACAGGGAGCACTGAAGCTTTCTTT
clone_size: .; j_call: TRBJ2-4; d_call: .; v_call: TRBV27; cdr3_aa: CASSNPPGHLDF; cdr3_nt: TGTGCCAGCAGTAACCCCCCGGGACATTTGGATTTC
clone_size: .; j_call: TRBJ1-1; d_call: .; v_call: TRBV29-1; cdr3_aa: CSVGRQDNTEAFF; cdr3_nt: TGCAGCGTTGGTCGACAGGATAACACTGAAGCTTTCTTT
clone_size: .; j_call: TRBJ2-4; d_call: TRBD2; v_call: TRBV7-9; cdr3_aa: CASKSLDGGAAKNIQYF; cdr3_nt: TGTGCCAGCAAATCCCTTGACGGGGGGGCTGCCAAAAACATTCAGTACTTC
clone_size: many; j_call: TRBJ2-7; d_call: TRBD2; v_call: TRBV7-8; cdr3_aa: CASSLAGGPLYEQYF; cdr3_nt: TGTGCCAGCAGCCTAGCGGGGGGGCCCTTGTACGAGCAGTACTTC
clone_size: few; j_call: TRBJ2-2; d_call: TRBD2; v_call: TRBV2; cdr3_aa: CASRPGGPSTGELFF; cdr3_nt: TGTGCCAGCAGGCCGGGGGGGCCAAGCACCGGGGAGCTGTTTTTT
clone_size: .; j_call: TRBJ1-1; d_call: .; v_call: TRBV29-1; cdr3_aa: CSVHRNTEAFF; cdr3_nt: TGCAGCGTTCACAGGAACACTGAAGCTTTCTTT
clone_size: .; j_call: TRBJ1-5; d_call: .; v_call: TRBV19; cdr3_aa: CASTMLGGGNQPQHF; cdr3_nt: TGTGCCAGTACCATGTTAGGGGGTGGCAATCAGCCCCAGCATTTT
clone_size: .; j_call: TRBJ1-2; d_call: .; v_call: TRBV29-1; cdr3_aa: CSLREGDYGYTF; cdr3_nt: TGCAGCCTTCGTGAGGGGGACTATGGCTACACCTTC
clone_size: .; j_call: TRBJ2-7; d_call: TRBD1; v_call: TRBV18; cdr3_aa: CASSPYRDRGGSYEQYF; cdr3_nt: TGTGCCAGCTCACCATACCGGGACAGGGGTGGATCCTACGAGCAGTACTTC
clone_size: .; j_call: TRBJ2-3; d_call: .; v_call: TRBV5-4; cdr3_aa: CASKYSGTDTQYF; cdr3_nt: TGTGCCAGCAAGTATAGCGGCACAGATACGCAGTATTTT
clone_size: .; j_call: TRBJ1-2; d_call: TRBD1; v_call: TRBV3-1/TRBV3-2; cdr3_aa: CASSQASGGQGHGYTF; cdr3_nt: TGTGCCAGCAGCCAAGCTTCGGGGGGACAGGGTCATGGCTACACCTTC
clone_size: .; j_call: TRBJ2-7; d_call: .; v_call: TRBV10-3; cdr3_aa: CAISGLDYEQYF; cdr3_nt: TGTGCCATCAGTGGACTAGACTACGAGCAGTACTTC
clone_size: .; j_call: TRBJ1-2; d_call: .; v_call: TRBV6-6; cdr3_aa: CAGGGGPGRYGYTF; cdr3_nt: TGTGCCGGTGGCGGAGGGCCGGGAAGGTATGGCTACACCTTC
clone_size: .; j_call: TRBJ2-3; d_call: .; v_call: TRBV2; cdr3_aa: CASSESRGPSSF; cdr3_nt: TGTGCCAGCAGTGAAAGTCGTGGCCCGTCAAGTTTT
clone_size: .; j_call: TRBJ2-7; d_call: TRBD1; v_call: TRBV6-5; cdr3_aa: CASSRSGRGLHEQYF; cdr3_nt: TGTGCCAGCAGCAGGAGCGGCAGGGGGCTCCACGAGCAGTACTTC
clone_size: .; j_call: TRBJ2-3; d_call: TRBD2; v_call: TRBV3-1/TRBV3-2; cdr3_aa: CASSSLAGGPYTQYF; cdr3_nt: TGTGCCAGCAGCTCCCTGGCGGGGGGGCCTTATACGCAGTATTTT
clone_size: .; j_call: TRBJ2-5; d_call: .; v_call: TRBV25-1; cdr3_aa: CASSEWGSSLETQYF; cdr3_nt: TGTGCCAGCAGTGAATGGGGCAGCAGCCTAGAGACCCAGTACTTC
clone_size: .; j_call: TRBJ2-7; d_call: TRBD1; v_call: TRBV9; cdr3_aa: CASSVDTGGGDEQYF; cdr3_nt: TGTGCCAGCAGCGTAGATACAGGGGGCGGCGACGAGCAGTACTTC
clone_size: few; j_call: TRBJ1-4; d_call: .; v_call: TRBV6-5; cdr3_aa: CASSYSKGRGEKLFF; cdr3_nt: TGTGCCAGCAGTTACTCGAAAGGGAGGGGTGAAAAACTGTTTTTT
clone_size: .; j_call: TRBJ2-7; d_call: TRBD2; v_call: TRBV19; cdr3_aa: CASSTPGGLYEQYF; cdr3_nt: TGTGCCAGTAGTACCCCGGGGGGGTTATACGAGCAGTACTTC
clone_size: .; j_call: TRBJ1-2; d_call: TRBD1; v_call: TRBV7-9; cdr3_aa: CASSFTGTGIRDGYTF; cdr3_nt: TGTGCCAGCAGCTTTACCGGGACAGGGATTCGAGATGGCTACACCTTC
clone_size: .; j_call: TRBJ2-5; d_call: TRBD2; v_call: TRBV7-9; cdr3_aa: CASSPSGGQETQYF; cdr3_nt: TGTGCCAGCAGCCCTAGCGGGGGGCAAGAGACCCAGTACTTC